The present TCR beta chain was sequenced within a study of blood T cell repertoires in COVID-19. Trimming took off 0 bases at V and 3 bases at J, with 5 bases between the two ends. The CDR3 runs to 14 residues. Germline V gene data show CDR1 as LGHNA and CDR2 as YNFKEQ. Some clones are missing from TCRdb's copy, which holds only in-frame ones; the method was immunoSEQ multiplex PCR. In the table there are 300,000 to 350,000 clones, around 90% of which are singletons. The V and J genes are TRBV4-2 and TRBJ2-2; D gene ambiguous. This receptor was identified in a man aged 18 to 29 with active or convalescent COVID-19. Sequencing was done on a sample of peripheral blood. The CDR3 nucleotides are TGTGCCAGCAGCCAAGATCCGGACACCGGGGAGCTGTTTTTT. Protein: CASSQDPDTGELFF.